The 13 T cell receptor beta chains below all came from one sample that was sequenced in a study of T cell changes during pregnancy in multiple sclerosis. Clones were read by immunoSEQ multiplex PCR, and TCRdb kept only the in-frame ones, dropping some. The sample lists approximately 89,000 clones, approximately 94% occurring once. Sample: peripheral blood, taken in the third trimester of pregnancy. These receptors were collected from a female donor with multiple sclerosis, enrolled in a pregnancy study.

The V call is TRBV7-9, the J call TRBJ2-2; D unresolved. The CDR3 spans 12 residues. Trimming stripped 1 base from V and 7 bases from J, with 4 bases between. Germline assignment: CDR1 SEHNR and CDR2 FQNEAQ (reference sequence). In nucleotides, the CDR3 is TGTGCCAGCAGCTTAGGAGTCGGGGAGCTGTTTTTT. The encoded protein is CASSLGVGELFF.

Written as DNA, the CDR3 is TGTGCCAGCAGTTTGATCCAGGTTGGGACTGGCTACGAGCAGTACTTC. Its translation: CASSLIQVGTGYEQYF. The chain employs TRBV27 and TRBJ2-7, with TRBD2 as a possible D gene (6 bases). V was cut by 3 bases and J by 3 bases, with 18 bases left in between. The CDR3 is 16 residues long. Per the germline V gene, CDR1 is MNHEY and CDR2 is SMNVEV (reference sequence).

The J gene is TRBJ1-3, the V gene TRBV9, with D possibly matching TRBD1 (6 bases). Trimming pared 7 bases from V and 1 base from J, leaving 15 bases between. From germline, CDR1 is SGDLS and CDR2 YYNGEE. The CDR3 is 15 amino acids. CDR3 sequence reads: CASSAGVFSGNTIYF. The CDR3 DNA follows: TGTGCCAGCTCCGCAGGGGTTTTTTCTGGAAACACCATATATTTT.

This chain joins TRBV11-2 and TRBJ2-1, with TRBD2 matching 7 bases. Trimming at V came to 5 bases and at J to 4 bases, leaving 2 bases not matched to a gene. There are 13 residues in the CDR3. Germline CDR1 SGHAT, CDR2 FQNNGV. CDR3: CASSPGGYNEQFF. Written as DNA, the CDR3 is TGTGCCAGCAGCCCGGGGGGTTACAATGAGCAGTTCTTC.

The chain has TRBV4-3 and TRBJ2-5, with 7 nucleotides matching TRBD2. V shed 3 bases and J 5 bases; nucleotides not matched to a gene: 6. CDR1 is LGHNA and CDR2 is YSLEER in the germline V gene. This CDR3 is 14 amino acids long. The CDR3 here is CASSQGLTAETQYF. The CDR3 nucleotides are TGCGCCAGCAGCCAGGGACTAACTGCCGAGACCCAGTACTTC.

J is TRBJ2-7 and V is TRBV11-2; TRBD2 matches at 11 bases. The J segment lost 5 bases and the V segment lost 2 bases, leaving 2 bases of the junction unmatched. Germline CDR1 and CDR2: SGHAT and FQNNGV. This CDR3 contains 14 residues. The CDR3: CASSLTSGSNEQYF. The DNA of the CDR3 is TGTGCCAGCAGCTTAACTAGCGGGAGCAACGAGCAGTACTTC.

This chain uses TRBV7-9 with TRBJ1-4, with unresolved D. V was trimmed by 3 bases and J by 5 bases, leaving 10 bases between them. Looked up from germline, CDR1 is SEHNR and CDR2 is FQNEAQ (reference sequence). CDR3 size: 14 residues. DNA of the CDR3: TGTGCCAGCAGCTTCGGGATCGGGAATGAAAAACTGTTTTTT. It yields the protein CASSFGIGNEKLFF. Looking up the rest from reference TRBV7-9 and TRBJ1-4 gives the full variable domain: DTGVSQNPRHKITKRGQNVTFRCDPISEHNRLYWYRQTLGQGPEFLTYFQNEAQLEKSRLLSDRFSAERPKGSFSTLEIQRTEQGDSAMYLCASSFGIGNEKLFFGSGTQLSVL.

The chain joins TRBV13 to TRBJ1-1; D not resolved. This CDR3 has 11 residues. Trimming stripped 5 bases from V and 5 bases from J, with 6 bases between. Germline V gene sequence: CDR1 PRHDT, CDR2 FYEKMQ (reference sequence). The DNA for the CDR3 is TGTGCCAGCAGCCCGGGGACTGAAGCTTTCTTT. This translates into CASSPGTEAFF.

The V and J genes are TRBV19 and TRBJ2-3; unclear D gene. Germline loops: CDR1 LNHDA, CDR2 SQIVND (reference sequence). V was cut by 11 bases and J by 8 bases, with 14 bases left in between. The CDR3 is 11 residues long. CDR3 residues: CASAGDSTQYF. The CDR3 bases are TGTGCCTCAGCCGGAGATAGTACGCAGTATTTT.

There are a few counts of this clone. V gene TRBV5-1 combines with J gene TRBJ2-1; 8 bases align to TRBD2. V lost 5 bases and J lost 6; bases outside the gene matches: 13. Germline CDR1 reads SGHRS; CDR2 reads YFSETQ. The CDR3 is made up of 16 amino acids. As DNA, the CDR3 is TGCGCCAGCAGTAGGGCGGGAGGACTACCTACCAATGAGCAGTTCTTC. Translating it yields CASSRAGGLPTNEQFF.

The chain has TRBV7-2 and TRBJ2-7; the match to TRBD2 covers 10 bases. The CDR3 extends over 16 amino acids. CDR1 and CDR2 from the germline V gene are SGHTA and FQGNSA. The V segment lost 4 bases and the J segment 3 bases; nucleotides outside the gene matches: 9. As DNA, the CDR3 is TGTGCCAGCAGCTCAAGGACTAGCGGAGACCGCTACGAGCAGTACTTC. Its protein is CASSSRTSGDRYEQYF.

The chain uses TRBV11-2 and TRBJ2-1; no firm D call. The CDR3 spans 14 residues. Germline V gene sequence: CDR1 SGHAT, CDR2 FQNNGV. V was trimmed by 7 bases and J by 0 bases, leaving 10 bases between them. This CDR3 is CASNWFSSYNEQFF. The DNA for the CDR3 is TGTGCCAGCAATTGGTTCAGCTCCTACAATGAGCAGTTCTTC.

The gene calls are TRBV10-1 and TRBJ2-2, with 12 nucleotides matching TRBD2. This CDR3 has 17 amino acids. Looked up from germline, CDR1 is WNHNN and CDR2 is SYGVQD (reference sequence). Trimming cost V 3 bases and J 8 bases; bases outside gene matches: 10. In nucleotides, the CDR3 is TGCGCCAGCAGTGACCCAAAGACTAGCGGGAGAAGGGGGGAGCTGTTTTTT. Translating gives CASSDPKTSGRRGELFF.